This TCR beta chain was obtained from a study of T cells in Graves' hyperthyroidism and ophthalmopathy. TCR beta CDR3 region amplification was performed from RNA transcripts. The study used the HTBI primer set for a first-round RT-PCR of the TCR CDR3. TCRdb analysed the multiplex PCR reads with MiXCR anew, one entry per CDR3 protein. Found here are around 600,000 distinct CDR3 sequences, roughly a sixth of them singletons; the top ten hold 2.5% to 4%. Ophthalmopathy patients had Clinical Activity Score at least 3, NOSPECS grade at least 4, duration under 3 months. Clinical symptoms, serum thyroxine, TRAb, thyroid ultrasound and orbital computed tomography informed diagnoses. Extraction of PBMCs used under 13 ml of fresh peripheral blood. The CDR3 totals 15 residues. CDR1 and CDR2 (germline): GTSNPN, SVGIG (reference sequence). J gave up 1 base and V 3 bases, and 8 bases lay outside the gene matches.

This clonotype was observed at least ten times. Sequencing input: blood. This TCR was sampled from a woman in her thirties or forties with Graves' ophthalmopathy. V and J are TRBV30 and TRBJ1-1; 7 bases agree with TRBD1. The CDR3 protein is CAWRITGVWNTEAFF. For the CDR3, the DNA is TGTGCCTGGAGAATCACAGGGGTTTGGAACACTGAAGCTTTCTTT.